This passage covers 31 T cell receptor beta chains from one sample sequenced in a study of blood T cells in healthy people across ages. Through a sample-barcoded 5' primer and a J-beta primer mix, a second PCR was run for about 6 to 11 cycles. TCRdb used MiXCR to reprocess the 5' RACE reads, holding one entry per CDR3 protein. Counted here are 500,000 to 600,000 distinct CDR3 sequences, roughly a quarter occurring once; the ten biggest clones make up approximately 17%. The specimen was blood. The receptors originated from a woman in her seventies in good health.

The chain is built from TRBV20-1 and TRBJ2-1; 7 bases match TRBD1. V was clipped by 4 bases and J by 5 bases; unmatched bases: 5. The germline V gene has CDR1 DFQATT and CDR2 SNEGSKA (reference sequence). The CDR3 is 13 amino acids. This chain's CDR3 is CSATPGTDNEQFF. The CDR3 nucleotides read TGCAGTGCTACTCCGGGGACAGACAATGAGCAGTTCTTC.

The chain links TRBV29-1 to TRBJ2-5, with TRBD2 matching over 13 bases. The last part of the DNA fits TRBJ2-1 better; the J call may be wrong. Germline lookup yields CDR1 SQVTM and CDR2 ANQGSEA. CDR3 length: 14 amino acids. In nucleotides, the CDR3 is TGCAGCGTTGCACAGGGACTAGCGGGAAATGAGCAGTTCTTC. Its protein product is CSVAQGLAGNEQFF.

V gene TRBV20-1 combines with J gene TRBJ2-4, with TRBD2 matching 8 bases. Trimming at V came to 4 bases and at J to 6 bases, leaving 11 bases not matched to a gene. CDR1 and CDR2 from the germline V gene are DFQATT and SNEGSKA (reference sequence). The CDR3 totals 15 residues. The CDR3 region has the DNA TGCAGTGCTACACAAGGGACTAGACACCTAAACATTCAGTACTTC. It is translated as CSATQGTRHLNIQYF.

This clonotype has a single count. In DNA form, the CDR3 reads TGCAGTGCCCATACAGGGGGAGACGAGCAGTACTTC. Translated, it gives CSAHTGGDEQYF. The chain has TRBV20-1 and TRBJ2-7, with 8 bases aligning to TRBD1. Per germline, CDR1 DFQATT and CDR2 SNEGSKA (reference sequence). This CDR3 contains 12 residues. With V trimmed by 6 bases and J by 5 bases, 6 bases remained unmatched.

The chain joins TRBV28 to TRBJ2-3, with 13 bases aligning to TRBD2. CDR1 MDHEN and CDR2 SYDVKM come from the germline V gene. V lost 5 bases and J lost 7; bases outside the gene matches: 6. The CDR3 loop spans 15 amino acids. CDR3 region: CASSLWTSGGNTQYF. The CDR3 DNA follows: TGTGCCAGCAGTCTGTGGACTAGCGGGGGCAATACGCAGTATTTT.

J is TRBJ1-2 and V is TRBV6-5; 9 positions agree with TRBD1. The CDR3 has 15 residues. The J segment lost 4 bases and the V segment lost 5 bases, leaving 8 bases of the junction unmatched. From germline, CDR1 is MNHEY and CDR2 SVGAGI. The CDR3 nucleotides are TGTGCCAGCAGTAGACAGGGGGAACGGGGCTATGGCTACACCTTC. This sequence encodes CASSRQGERGYGYTF.

V gene TRBV5-1 combines with J gene TRBJ2-1; 8 nucleotides line up with TRBD2. This CDR3 is built from 14 residues. Germline-derived CDR1 and CDR2 are SGHRS and YFSETQ. V lost 5 bases to trimming and J lost 9 bases; unmatched junction nucleotides: 10. The CDR3 bases are TGCGCCAGCAGGATGTCAGCGGGGGATTTTGAGCAGTTCTTC. This sequence encodes CASRMSAGDFEQFF.

This clonotype turned up a few times. This rearrangement joins TRBV20-1 to TRBJ2-1, with 8 bases matching TRBD1. This CDR3 comprises 15 residues. Germline-derived CDR1 and CDR2 are DFQATT and SNEGSKA (reference sequence). Losses at the gene ends were 3 bases for V and 7 bases for J; bases not matched to a gene: 11. The CDR3, as DNA: TGCAGTGCTAGTAAAACAGGGGGACTCGGGAATGAGCAGTTCTTC. Protein: CSASKTGGLGNEQFF.

V gene TRBV20-1 combines with J gene TRBJ1-2, with D maybe TRBD1 (6 bases). The CDR3 length is 17 residues. V shed 0 bases and J shed 5 bases, with 22 bases lying between them. CDR1 and CDR2 (germline): DFQATT, SNEGSKA (reference sequence). The CDR3 sequence: CSARDIRGLLTGYGYTF. In DNA, the CDR3 is TGCAGTGCTAGAGATATTAGGGGGTTACTAACTGGTTATGGCTACACCTTC.

The chain links TRBV24-1 to TRBJ2-5; D gene uncertain. The CDR3 consists of 14 residues. Per the germline V gene, CDR1 is KGHDR and CDR2 is SFDVKD. V lost 6 bases, J lost 3 bases, and 13 bases lay in between. CDR3 nucleotides: TGTGCCACCAGTCAGTCCGGAGCAGAAGAGACCCAGTACTTC. This translates into CATSQSGAEETQYF.

Note on this clonotype: Because it lacks the conserved phenylalanine or tryptophan at the end, this CDR3 is likely a read error. The gene calls are TRBV3-1 and TRBJ1-2; possible D gene TRBD1, 6 bases. Per germline, CDR1 LGHDT and CDR2 YNNKEL (reference sequence). The germline V and J ends were trimmed by 5 bases and 8 bases, with 12 bases remaining between them. CDR3 length: 12 residues. The CDR3 nucleotides are TGTGCCAGCAGCGGGAACAGGGTCGGCTACACCCTC. It translates to CASSGNRVGYTL.

CDR3 region: CASSLARGLGKSLNEQFF. The CDR3, as DNA: TGTGCCAGCAGCTTAGCGCGGGGCCTGGGCAAATCGTTGAATGAGCAGTTCTTC. The chain is built from TRBV7-9 and TRBJ2-1; a possible D gene is TRBD2 (6 bases). V dropped 0 bases and J dropped 7 bases, with 22 bases sitting between them. CDR3 length: 18 amino acids. Germline-derived CDR1 and CDR2 are SEHNR and FQNEAQ (reference sequence).

In this sample, this clonotype turned up many times. The V and J genes are TRBV7-2 and TRBJ1-2, with 7 bases that match TRBD1. Germline-derived CDR1 and CDR2 are SGHTA and FQGNSA. The CDR3 loop spans 14 amino acids. V shed 5 bases, J shed 2 bases, and the junction held 5 bases outside the gene matches. CDR3 amino acids: CASSQGGANYGYTF. CDR3 coding DNA: TGTGCCAGCAGCCAGGGGGGGGCCAACTATGGCTACACCTTC.

This clonotype was seen once. The chain carries TRBV20-1 and TRBJ2-3, with no clear D. Germline CDR1 and CDR2: DFQATT and SNEGSKA (reference sequence). The CDR3 runs 13 residues. The V end was cut by 5 bases, the J end by 8 bases, with 17 bases between. This CDR3 reads CSAPYTIGATQYF. The CDR3, as DNA: TGCAGTGCTCCTTACACGATTGGCGCTACGCAGTATTTT.

Points on this clonotype: One end of the junction does not line up with germline, which may come from a read error. This rearrangement joins TRBV27 to TRBJ2-2; the match to TRBD2 covers 11 bases. Per the germline V gene, CDR1 is MNHEY and CDR2 is SMNVEV (reference sequence). The length of the CDR3 is 18 residues. The CDR3: CAGSPRKGASGGTGELFF. The CDR3 DNA reads as TGTGCCGGCAGTCCCCGTAAGGGGGCTAGCGGGGGGACCGGGGAGCTGTTTTTT.

This clonotype has a handful of counts. The chain is built from TRBV29-1 and TRBJ2-3; TRBD2 aligns across 7 bases. V lost 3 bases, J lost 2 bases, and 5 bases stayed unmatched. Germline V gene data show CDR1 as SQVTM and CDR2 as ANQGSEA. The CDR3 totals 14 residues. The CDR3 region is CSVDRGDPTDTQYF. CDR3 coding DNA: TGCAGCGTTGATCGGGGGGACCCCACAGATACGCAGTATTTT.

This sequence joins TRBV21-1 and TRBJ1-5; TRBD1 is taken as the D call from the table, unchecked against the DNA. TRBV21-1 is marked as a pseudogene. The CDR3 consists of 19 residues. The CDR3 nucleotides are TGTGCCAGCAGCCCGAACCGGGACAGGGTGTTTGAGGGCAATCAGCCCCAGCATTTT. Encoded protein: CASSPNRDRVFEGNQPQHF.

The V call is TRBV11-3, the J call TRBJ1-6; 7 bases are a match to TRBD1. Germline V gives CDR1 SGHNT, CDR2 YENEEA. There are 14 residues in the CDR3. Trimming took 8 bases from V and 5 from J; bases not matched to a gene: 6. The CDR3 bases are TGTGCCAGCGGTGTGGGACAGAATAATTCACCCCTCCACTTT. It specifies CASGVGQNNSPLHF. Filled out from reference TRBV11-3 and TRBJ1-6, the complete variable domain reads EAGVVQSPRYKIIEKKQPVAFWCNPISGHNTLYWYLQNLGQGPELLIRYENEEAVDDSQLPKDRFSAERLKGVDSTLKIQPAELGDSAVYLCASGVGQNNSPLHFGNGTRLTVT.

This clonotype was seen more than once but under ten times. This rearrangement joins TRBV20-1 to TRBJ1-1; no clear D gene. From germline, CDR1 is DFQATT and CDR2 SNEGSKA (reference sequence). Trimming removed 2 bases at V and 4 bases at J, with 20 bases between. The length of the CDR3 is 16 residues. The CDR3 protein is CSARPSIGKVGTEAFF. CDR3 nucleotides: TGCAGTGCTAGACCGTCTATAGGCAAGGTGGGCACTGAAGCTTTCTTT.

This clonotype was seen only a few times. This rearrangement joins TRBV6-2 or TRBV6-3 to TRBJ2-1, with 14 bases fitting TRBD2. Germline values: CDR1 MNHEY, CDR2 SVGEGT. The CDR3 contains 17 residues. V was pared by 7 bases and J by 1 base, with 6 bases of the junction left unmatched. CDR3 residues: CASIETSGGASYNEQFF. The CDR3 nucleotides are TGTGCCAGCATAGAGACTAGCGGGGGGGCGTCCTACAATGAGCAGTTCTTC.

This clonotype was seen only a few times. This sequence joins TRBV7-6 and TRBJ2-1; no definite D call. From germline, CDR1 is SGHVS and CDR2 FNYEAQ. Trimming pared 1 base from V and 3 bases from J, leaving 7 bases between. This CDR3 has 14 amino acids. CDR3 bases: TGTGCCAGCAGCTTAGAAAGACTCTACAATGAGCAGTTCTTC. The encoded protein is CASSLERLYNEQFF.

The genes are TRBV19 and TRBJ2-5; TRBD2 aligns across 8 bases. The junction had 16 bases not matched to a gene; V was cut back by 8 bases and J by 5 bases. Germline V lookup: CDR1 LNHDA, CDR2 SQIVND (reference sequence). There are 16 residues in the CDR3. The CDR3 loop reads CASQNSGARRGETQYF. The CDR3 bases are TGTGCCAGTCAAAATAGCGGGGCCAGGCGGGGTGAGACCCAGTACTTC.

This chain joins TRBV20-1 and TRBJ1-2, with D unclear. Trimming stripped 3 bases from V and 4 bases from J, with 12 bases between. Per the germline V gene, CDR1 is DFQATT and CDR2 is SNEGSKA (reference sequence). There are 13 residues in the CDR3. Here the CDR3 reads CSASSRRIYGYTF. CDR3 nucleotide sequence: TGCAGTGCTAGCTCTAGGAGGATCTATGGCTACACCTTC.

J is TRBJ1-4 and V is TRBV4-2; 9 bases map to TRBD1. Germline assignment: CDR1 LGHNA and CDR2 YNFKEQ. V lost 1 base, J lost 8 bases, and 8 bases stayed unmatched. This CDR3 is built from 16 residues. The CDR3 reads CASSQARDRATEKLFF. For the CDR3, the DNA is TGTGCCAGCAGCCAAGCCCGGGACAGGGCGACGGAAAAACTGTTTTTT.

CDR3 DNA sequence: TGTGCCAGCAGCTTCTCGGGAAGACAAGGCCGATCTAACTATGGCTACACCTTC. It codes for CASSFSGRQGRSNYGYTF. The chain has TRBV11-2 and TRBJ1-2; D gene ambiguous. The CDR3 spans 18 residues. V lost 3 bases to trimming and J lost 0 bases, with 20 bases between them. Germline V gene sequence: CDR1 SGHAT, CDR2 FQNNGV.

A single count supports this clonotype. The chain recombines TRBV12-3 or TRBV12-4 with TRBJ2-6; D not resolved. V lost 7 bases, J lost 4 bases, and 5 bases lay in between. CDR3 length: 12 amino acids. The CDR3 bases are TGTGCCAGCACCTACGGGGCCAACGTCCTGACTTTC. Its translation is CASTYGANVLTF.

The chain joins TRBV6-2 or TRBV6-3 to TRBJ2-5; D is ambiguous. CDR3 length: 11 residues. Germline assignment: CDR1 MNHEY and CDR2 SVGEGT. Trimming took off 7 bases at V and 6 bases at J, with 9 bases between the two ends. As DNA, the CDR3 is TGTGCCAGCAACCACGGGCAGACCCAGTACTTC. Amino acids: CASNHGQTQYF.

The V and J genes are TRBV2 and TRBJ2-3; no definite D call. The germline V and J ends were trimmed by 6 bases and 6 bases, with 10 bases remaining between them. Germline V gene lookup returns CDR1 SNHLY and CDR2 FYNNEI. This CDR3 is 12 amino acids long. This CDR3 reads CASSRPLDTQYF. CDR3 DNA: TGTGCCAGCAGCCGCCCCCTGGATACGCAGTATTTT.

This clonotype was found a few times. The CDR3 here is CASGWGGETQYF. In DNA form, the CDR3 reads TGTGCTAGTGGTTGGGGAGGGGAGACCCAGTACTTC. The chain uses TRBV12-5 and TRBJ2-5; TRBD2 matches 7 bases. CDR3 length: 12 residues. Germline-derived CDR1 and CDR2 are LGHNT and FRNRAP. The J segment lost 5 bases and the V segment lost 4 bases, leaving 1 base of the junction unmatched.

The sample holds a few counts of this clonotype. This chain connects TRBV10-3 to TRBJ2-7; possibly TRBD1 for D (6 bases). Germline V gives CDR1 ENHRY, CDR2 SYGVKD. V was trimmed by 10 bases and J by 4 bases, leaving 20 bases between them. CDR3 size: 14 residues. DNA for the CDR3: TGTGCCACTACTAACCAGGGGAATGGGTACGAGCAGTACTTC. Protein product: CATTNQGNGYEQYF.

This clonotype was seen repeatedly, ten times or more. The CDR3 nucleotides are TGTGCCAGCGGGGACCTGGGAGGGAACTATGGCTACACCTTC. It encodes CASGDLGGNYGYTF. The V call is TRBV28, the J call TRBJ1-2, with a weak D call TRBD1 (5 bases). The CDR3 consists of 14 residues. V was cut by 8 bases and J by 2 bases, with 15 bases left in between. Germline CDR1 MDHEN, CDR2 SYDVKM.